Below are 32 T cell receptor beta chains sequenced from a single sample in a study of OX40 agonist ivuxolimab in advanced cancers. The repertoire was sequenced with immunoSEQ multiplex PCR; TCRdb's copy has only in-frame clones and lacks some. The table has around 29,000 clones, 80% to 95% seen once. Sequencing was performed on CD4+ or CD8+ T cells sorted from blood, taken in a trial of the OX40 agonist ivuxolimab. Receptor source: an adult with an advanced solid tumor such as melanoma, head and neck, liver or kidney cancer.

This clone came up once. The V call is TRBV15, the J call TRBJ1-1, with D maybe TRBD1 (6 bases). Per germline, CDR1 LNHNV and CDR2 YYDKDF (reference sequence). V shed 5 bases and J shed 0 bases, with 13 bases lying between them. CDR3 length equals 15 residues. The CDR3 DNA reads TGTGCCACCAGCTCCCACAGGGAGATGAACACTGAAGCTTTCTTT. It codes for CATSSHREMNTEAFF. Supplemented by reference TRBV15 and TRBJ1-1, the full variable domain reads DAMVIQNPRYQVTQFGKPVTLSCSQTLNHNVMYWYQQKSSQAPKLLFHYYDKDFNNEADTPDNFQSRRPNTSFCFLDIRSPGLGDTAMYLCATSSHREMNTEAFFGQGTRLTVV.

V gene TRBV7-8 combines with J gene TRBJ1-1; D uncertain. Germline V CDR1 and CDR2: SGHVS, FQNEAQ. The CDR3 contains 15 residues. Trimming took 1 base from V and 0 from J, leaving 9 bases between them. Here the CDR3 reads CASSLGTVMNTEAFF. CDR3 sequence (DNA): TGTGCCAGCAGCTTAGGGACGGTCATGAACACTGAAGCTTTCTTT.

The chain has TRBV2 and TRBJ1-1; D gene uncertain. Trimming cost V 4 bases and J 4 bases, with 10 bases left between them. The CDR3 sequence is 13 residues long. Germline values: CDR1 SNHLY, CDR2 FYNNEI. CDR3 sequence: CASSGGSGTEAFF. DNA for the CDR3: TGTGCCAGCAGTGGCGGGTCGGGCACTGAAGCTTTCTTT.

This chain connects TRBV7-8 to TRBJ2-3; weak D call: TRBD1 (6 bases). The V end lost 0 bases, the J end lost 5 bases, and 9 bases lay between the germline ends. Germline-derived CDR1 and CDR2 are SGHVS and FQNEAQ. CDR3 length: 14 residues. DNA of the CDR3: TGTGCCAGCAGCTTAGCAGTCAGGGGAGATACGCAGTATTTT. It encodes CASSLAVRGDTQYF.

The CDR3, as DNA: TGTGCCATCAGGGAGGGGAGTACGAGGAGCTCCTATAATTCACCCCTCCACTTT. Protein: CAIREGSTRSSYNSPLHF. The chain links TRBV11-2 to TRBJ1-6, with a possible D match to TRBD1 (5 bases). V was clipped by 10 bases and J by 0 bases, with 22 bases between them. Per germline, CDR1 SGHAT and CDR2 FQNNGV. There are 18 residues in the CDR3.

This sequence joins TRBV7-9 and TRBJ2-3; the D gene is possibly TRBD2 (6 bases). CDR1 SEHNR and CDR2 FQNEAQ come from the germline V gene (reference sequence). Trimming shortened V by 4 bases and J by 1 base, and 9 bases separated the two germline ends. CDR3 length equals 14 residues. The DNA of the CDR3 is TGTGCCAGCAGCTCCGGGGGACGCACAGATACGCAGTATTTT. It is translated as CASSSGGRTDTQYF.

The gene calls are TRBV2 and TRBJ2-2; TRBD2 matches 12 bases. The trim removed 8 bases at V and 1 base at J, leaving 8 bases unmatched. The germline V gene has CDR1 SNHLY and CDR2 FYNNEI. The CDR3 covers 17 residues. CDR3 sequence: CASSASGRVGNTGELFF. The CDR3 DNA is TGTGCCAGCTCAGCTAGCGGGAGGGTAGGGAACACCGGGGAGCTGTTTTTT.

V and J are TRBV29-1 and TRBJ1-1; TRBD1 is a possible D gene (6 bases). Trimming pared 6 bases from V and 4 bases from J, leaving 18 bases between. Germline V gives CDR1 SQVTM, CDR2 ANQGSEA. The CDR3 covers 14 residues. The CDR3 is CSVELGGAGTEAFF. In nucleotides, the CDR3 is TGCAGCGTCGAGTTAGGGGGGGCGGGCACTGAAGCTTTCTTT.

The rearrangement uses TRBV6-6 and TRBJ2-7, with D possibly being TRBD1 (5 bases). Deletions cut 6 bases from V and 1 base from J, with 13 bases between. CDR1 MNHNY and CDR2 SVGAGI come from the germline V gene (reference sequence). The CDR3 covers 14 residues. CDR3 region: CASRGGHNSYEQYF. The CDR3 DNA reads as TGTGCCAGCAGGGGTGGACACAATTCCTACGAGCAGTACTTC.

In DNA form, the CDR3 reads TGTGCCACCAGCAGACCAGACAGGCCCAACACTGAAGCTTTCTTT. It translates to CATSRPDRPNTEAFF. The gene calls are TRBV15 and TRBJ1-1; TRBD1 is a possible D gene (6 bases). Germline V gives CDR1 LNHNV, CDR2 YYDKDF (reference sequence). The CDR3 is made up of 15 amino acids. Deletions cut 2 bases from V and 2 bases from J, with 12 bases between.

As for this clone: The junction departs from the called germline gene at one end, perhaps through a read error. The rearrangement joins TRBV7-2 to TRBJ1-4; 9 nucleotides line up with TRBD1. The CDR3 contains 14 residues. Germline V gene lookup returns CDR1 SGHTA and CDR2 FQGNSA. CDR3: CASSLEQGAEKLIF. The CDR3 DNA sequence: TGTGCCAGCAGCTTGGAACAGGGGGCGGAAAAACTGATTTTT.

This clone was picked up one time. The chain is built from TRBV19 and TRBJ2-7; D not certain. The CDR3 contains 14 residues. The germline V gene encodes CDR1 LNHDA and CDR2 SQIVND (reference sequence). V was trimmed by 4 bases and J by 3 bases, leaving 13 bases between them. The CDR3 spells CASSTFGQDYEQYF. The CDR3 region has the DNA TGTGCCAGTAGTACGTTTGGGCAGGACTACGAGCAGTACTTC.

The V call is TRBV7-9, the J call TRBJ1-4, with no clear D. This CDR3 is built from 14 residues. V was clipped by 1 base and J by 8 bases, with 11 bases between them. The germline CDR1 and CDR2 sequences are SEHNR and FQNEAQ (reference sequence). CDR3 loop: CASSLGSLGEKLFF. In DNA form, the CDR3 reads TGTGCCAGCAGCTTAGGTTCGTTGGGGGAAAAACTGTTTTTT.

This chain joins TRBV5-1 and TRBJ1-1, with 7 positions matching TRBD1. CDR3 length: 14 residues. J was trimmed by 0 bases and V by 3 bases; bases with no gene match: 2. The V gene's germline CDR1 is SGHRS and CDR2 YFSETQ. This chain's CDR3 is CASSSTGVNTEAFF. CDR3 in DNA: TGCGCCAGCAGCTCTACAGGGGTGAACACTGAAGCTTTCTTT.

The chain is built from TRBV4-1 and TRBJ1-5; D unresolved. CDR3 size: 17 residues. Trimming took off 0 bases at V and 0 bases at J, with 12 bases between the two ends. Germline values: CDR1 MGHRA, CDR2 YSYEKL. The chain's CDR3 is CASSQDLSGSSNQPQHF. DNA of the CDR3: TGCGCCAGCAGCCAAGATCTCTCGGGGAGTAGCAATCAGCCCCAGCATTTT.

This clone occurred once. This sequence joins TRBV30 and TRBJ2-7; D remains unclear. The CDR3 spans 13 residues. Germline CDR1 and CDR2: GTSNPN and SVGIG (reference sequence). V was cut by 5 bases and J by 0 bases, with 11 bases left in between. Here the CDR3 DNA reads TGTGCCTGGGTGCCCCCGGGCTCCTACGAGCAGTACTTC. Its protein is CAWVPPGSYEQYF.

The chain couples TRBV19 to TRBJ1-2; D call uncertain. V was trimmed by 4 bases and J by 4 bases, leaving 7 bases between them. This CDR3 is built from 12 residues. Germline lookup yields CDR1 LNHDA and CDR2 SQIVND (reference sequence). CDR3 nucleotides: TGTGCCAGTAGTAGCGGATTCTATGGCTACACCTTC. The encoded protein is CASSSGFYGYTF.

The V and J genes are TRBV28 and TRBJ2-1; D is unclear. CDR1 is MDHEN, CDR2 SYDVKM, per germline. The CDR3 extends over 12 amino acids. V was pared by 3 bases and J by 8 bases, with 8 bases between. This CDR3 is CASSLSRDEQFF. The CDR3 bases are TGTGCCAGCAGTTTGTCACGGGATGAGCAGTTCTTC.

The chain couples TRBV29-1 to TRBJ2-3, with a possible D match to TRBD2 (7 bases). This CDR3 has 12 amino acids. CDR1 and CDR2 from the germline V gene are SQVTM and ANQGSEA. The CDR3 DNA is TGCAGTAGGGGGGGAAGCACAGATACGCAGTATTTT. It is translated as CSRGGSTDTQYF.

CDR3 nucleotide sequence: TGTGCCAGCAGCTTAGTTGAAGCACACTATGGCTACACCTTC. Protein sequence: CASSLVEAHYGYTF. This chain connects TRBV7-9 to TRBJ1-2; D is undetermined. This CDR3 is built from 14 residues. V was trimmed by 1 base and J by 3 bases, leaving 9 bases between them. Germline assignment: CDR1 SEHNR and CDR2 FQNEAQ (reference sequence).

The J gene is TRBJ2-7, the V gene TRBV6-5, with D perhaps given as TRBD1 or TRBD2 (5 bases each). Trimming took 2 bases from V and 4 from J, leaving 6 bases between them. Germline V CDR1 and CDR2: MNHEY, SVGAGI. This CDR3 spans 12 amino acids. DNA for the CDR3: TGTGCCAGCAGTTACGGGACGTACGAGCAGTACTTC. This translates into CASSYGTYEQYF.

CDR3 bases: TGTGCCAGCAGTTTAATGGGACAGGGTTGGGAGAAGACTGAAGCTTTCTTT. It specifies CASSLMGQGWEKTEAFF. V is TRBV27 and J is TRBJ1-1, with 9 bases that match TRBD1. V gave up 2 bases and J gave up 5 bases; unmatched junction bases: 12. The CDR3 consists of 17 residues. Looked up from germline, CDR1 is MNHEY and CDR2 is SMNVEV (reference sequence).

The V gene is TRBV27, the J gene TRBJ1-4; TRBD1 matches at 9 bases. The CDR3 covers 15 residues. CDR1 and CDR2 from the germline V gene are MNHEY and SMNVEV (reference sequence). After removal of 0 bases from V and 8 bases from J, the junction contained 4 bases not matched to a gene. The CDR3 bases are TGTGCCAGCAGTTTATCGACAGGGGGTGGCGAAAAACTGTTTTTT. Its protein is CASSLSTGGGEKLFF.

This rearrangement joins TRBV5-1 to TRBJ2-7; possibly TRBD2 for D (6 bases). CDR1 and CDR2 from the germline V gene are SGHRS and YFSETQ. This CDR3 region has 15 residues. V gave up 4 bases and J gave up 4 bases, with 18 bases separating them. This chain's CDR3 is CASSPDIAGYYEQYF. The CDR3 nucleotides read TGCGCCAGCAGCCCAGATATCGCGGGGTATTACGAGCAGTACTTC.

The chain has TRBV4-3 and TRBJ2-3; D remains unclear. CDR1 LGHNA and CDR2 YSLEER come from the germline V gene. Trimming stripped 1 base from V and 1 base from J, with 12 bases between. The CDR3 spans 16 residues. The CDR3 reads CASSQGASGRTDTQYF. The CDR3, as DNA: TGCGCCAGCAGCCAAGGGGCGTCTGGCCGCACAGATACGCAGTATTTT.

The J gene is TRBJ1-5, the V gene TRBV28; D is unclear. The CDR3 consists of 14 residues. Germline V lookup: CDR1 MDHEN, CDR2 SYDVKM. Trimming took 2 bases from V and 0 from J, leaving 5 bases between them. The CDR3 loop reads CASSLRGSNQPQHF. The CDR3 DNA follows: TGTGCCAGCAGTTTAAGAGGTAGCAATCAGCCCCAGCATTTT.

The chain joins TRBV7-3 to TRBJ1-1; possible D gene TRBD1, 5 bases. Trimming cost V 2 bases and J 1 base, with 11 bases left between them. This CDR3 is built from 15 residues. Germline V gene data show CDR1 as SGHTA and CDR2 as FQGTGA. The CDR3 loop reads CASSLVGATNTEAFF. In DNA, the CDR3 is TGTGCCAGCAGCTTAGTCGGGGCAACGAACACTGAAGCTTTCTTT.

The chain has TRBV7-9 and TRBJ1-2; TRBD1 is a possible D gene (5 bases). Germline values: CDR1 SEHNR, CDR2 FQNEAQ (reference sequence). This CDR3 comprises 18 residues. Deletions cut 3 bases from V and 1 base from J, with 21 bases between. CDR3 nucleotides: TGTGCCAGCAGCTTCCCCTCTCTGCCCGGGACGGTTAACTATGGCTACACCTTC. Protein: CASSFPSLPGTVNYGYTF.

The CDR3 DNA reads as TGTGCCAGCAGTTACTCGGAGGGGCGCCCTTATGGCTACACCTTC. Its translation: CASSYSEGRPYGYTF. The chain uses TRBV6-5 and TRBJ1-2; D is possibly TRBD1 (5 bases). V gave up 0 bases and J gave up 5 bases, with 13 bases separating them. In germline, CDR1 is MNHEY, CDR2 SVGAGI. The CDR3 runs to 15 residues.

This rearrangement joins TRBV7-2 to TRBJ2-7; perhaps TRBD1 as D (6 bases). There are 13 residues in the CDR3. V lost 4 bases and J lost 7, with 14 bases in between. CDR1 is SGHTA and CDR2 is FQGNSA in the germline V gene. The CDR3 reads CASSSYRVAEQYF. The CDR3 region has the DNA TGTGCCAGCAGCTCGTACAGGGTTGCGGAGCAGTACTTC.

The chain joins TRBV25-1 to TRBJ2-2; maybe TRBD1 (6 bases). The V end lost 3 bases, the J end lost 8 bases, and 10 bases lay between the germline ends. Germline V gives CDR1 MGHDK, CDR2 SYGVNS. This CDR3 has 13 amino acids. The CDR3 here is CASSEVGGGELFF. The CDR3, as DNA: TGTGCCAGCAGTGAGGTAGGGGGTGGGGAGCTGTTTTTT.

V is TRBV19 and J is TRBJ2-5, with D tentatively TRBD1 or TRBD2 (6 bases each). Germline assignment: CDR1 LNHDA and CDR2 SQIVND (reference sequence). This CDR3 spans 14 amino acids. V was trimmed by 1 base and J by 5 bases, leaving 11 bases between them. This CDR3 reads CASSIVGGPETQYF. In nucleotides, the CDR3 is TGTGCCAGTAGTATAGTCGGGGGCCCGGAGACCCAGTACTTC. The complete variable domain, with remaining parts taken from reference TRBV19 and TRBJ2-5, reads DGGITQSPKYLFRKEGQNVTLSCEQNLNHDAMYWYRQDPGQGLRLIYYSQIVNDFQKGDIAEGYSVSREKKESFPLTVTSAQKNPTAFYLCASSIVGGPETQYFGPGTRLLVL.